This note documents a single TCR beta chain sequence. This receptor's antigen is unknown. No clone much larger than this one lies a single base away; base qualities are absent. The intended sense of this specimen's time point label: pre-treatment sample, taken before nivolumab and TIL therapy. Baseline tumor samples were excised metastases, mostly pleural nodules or supraclavicular lymph nodes, from the same resection used to grow TIL. Tumors were harvested before any PD-1/PD-L1 blockade; patients then received nivolumab, and those progressing received lymphodepletion, expanded TIL infusion and IL-2. Between October 2017 and early 2020, a dual-center phase I trial enrolled adults who had stage 4 NSCLC. The samples were obtained from a phase I trial that was single-arm and open-label and tested tumor-infiltrating lymphocyte therapy combined with nivolumab in advanced non-small cell lung cancer. Parts of each resected tumor were snap-frozen in liquid nitrogen and kept at -80 degrees C. Tumor regions of interest were chosen on H&E sections by laser-capture macrodissection, pulverized into 15 mg aliquots, and extracted with Qiagen Allprep kits.

From the germline V gene, CDR1 is KGHSH and CDR2 is LQKENI. The junction shows trimming of 2 bases on V and 4 bases on J, plus 24 bases between the germline ends. Reading from cysteine to phenylalanine, the CDR3 counts 19 amino acids. The retained sequence is limited to the CDR3, 57 bases, with the frame set at the first base. The sample is drawn from a study of TIL therapy for anti-PD-1-resistant metastatic lung cancer listed by TCRdb under 2021. For context, the study as a whole: Among the enrolled patients, the median age was about 52 years (range roughly 35-75), and the median tumor PD-L1 proportion score was roughly 6%. T cell receptor beta sequencing of tumor and peripheral blood was used to follow clonotypes across the tumor, the expanded TIL product and serial blood samples. The cohort was predominantly lung adenocarcinoma, with several EGFR-mutant and two ALK-rearranged tumors, and half of patients were current or former smokers. A median non-synonymous tumor mutation burden of roughly 1.4 mutations per megabase was determined across the cohort by whole-exome sequencing.

What the research found in general, with its limitations: Compared with baseline intratumoral T cells, expanded TIL cultures were more clonal and less diverse (median clonality around 5.9% vs 31%, p < 0.0001). Generalizability was limited because the cohort was highly selected, with more treatment-naive, never-smoker and oncogene-addicted patients included than is typical. Clonal turnover during TIL culture was high, and many clones enriched in the product were not detected in the baseline tumor, suggesting clonal contraction instead of faithful expansion. The study protocol defined all tumor marker inferences as exploratory.

The immunoSEQ v3 hsTCRB kit was used to amplify TCR beta CDR3 regions from genomic DNA through bias-controlled multiplex PCR. TCR libraries were sequenced on an Illumina NextSeq 500 to around 1.8 million read pairs for survey level or roughly 4.5-6.5 million for deep level. On the authors' methods: V, D and J genes were assigned, non-productive sequences were removed, and clonality was reported by immunoSEQ Analyzer software. Repertoires were compared by productive Simpson clonality and by the Morisita overlap index of productive TRB rearrangements between infused TIL and blood. In TCRdb, the immuneACCESS table is reduced to in-frame sequences with V and J assigned. These tables do not hold every clone; where another copy was compared, an unresolved V gene accounts for under half, and the others remain unexplained. Clonal size and the V and J genes are those of that table, whereas D and trimming came from the DNA. The sample records roughly 92,000 clones, about three fifths of which are singletons. The ten largest clones represent about 10% of the sample.

Sequenced here: tumor tissue, sampled at baseline. Here the chain combines TRBV18 and TRBJ1-5; TRBD1 might be the D gene, on 5 matching bases. The clonotype originates from a person between 25 and 79 years old with non-small cell lung cancer. The encoded CDR3 is CASSPNAVVQGIGNQPQHF. DNA sequence: TGTGCCAGCTCACCAAACGCCGTTGTCCAGGGAATTGGAAATCAGCCCCAGCATTTT.